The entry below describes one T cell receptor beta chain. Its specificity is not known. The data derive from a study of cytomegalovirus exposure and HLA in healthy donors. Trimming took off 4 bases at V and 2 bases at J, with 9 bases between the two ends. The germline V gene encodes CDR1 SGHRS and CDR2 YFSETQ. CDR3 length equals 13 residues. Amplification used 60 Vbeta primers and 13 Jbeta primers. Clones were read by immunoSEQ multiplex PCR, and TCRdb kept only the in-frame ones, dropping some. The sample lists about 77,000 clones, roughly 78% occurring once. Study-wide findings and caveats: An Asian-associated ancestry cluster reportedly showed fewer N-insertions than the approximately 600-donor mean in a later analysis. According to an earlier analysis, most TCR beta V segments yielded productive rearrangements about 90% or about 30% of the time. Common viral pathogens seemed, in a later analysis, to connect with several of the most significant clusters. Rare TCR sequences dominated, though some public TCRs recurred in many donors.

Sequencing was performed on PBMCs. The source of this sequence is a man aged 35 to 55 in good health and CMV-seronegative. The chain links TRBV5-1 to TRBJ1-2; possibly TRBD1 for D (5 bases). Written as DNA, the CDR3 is TGCGCCAGCAGCCTGGGACTGAACTATGGCTACACCTTC. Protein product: CASSLGLNYGYTF. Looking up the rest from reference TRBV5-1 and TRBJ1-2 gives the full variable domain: KAGVTQTPRYLIKTRGQQVTLSCSPISGHRSVSWYQQTPGQGLQFLFEYFSETQRNKGNFPGRFSGRQFSNSRSEMNVSTLELGDSALYLCASSLGLNYGYTFGSGTRLTVV.